A single sample gave rise to the 6 T cell receptor beta chains below, sequenced in a study of blood T cell repertoires in COVID-19. Repertoires were generated with immunoSEQ multiplex PCR, while TCRdb's copy carries only in-frame clones and drops some. The sample includes 50,000 to 60,000 clones, roughly 87% seen only once; the top ten take under 4%. Sequencing input: peripheral blood. The receptor set was obtained from a man between 40 and 49 years old with COVID-19, enrolled during active disease.

The chain recombines TRBV4-1 with TRBJ2-6; a possible D gene is TRBD2 (6 bases). Looked up from germline, CDR1 is MGHRA and CDR2 is YSYEKL. This CDR3 region has 16 residues. With 1 base removed from V and 2 bases from J, the gap between germline ends came to 9 bases. Written as DNA, the CDR3 is TGCGCCAGCAGCCAAGGTACGGGGGCTGGGGCCAACGTCCTGACTTTC. It encodes CASSQGTGAGANVLTF.

There are a few counts of this clone. The genes are TRBV15 and TRBJ2-2; 8 bases map to TRBD2. Germline CDR1 is LNHNV and CDR2 is YYDKDF (reference sequence). The CDR3 is 14 residues long. Germline trimming cut 4 bases from V and 7 bases from J; bases unmatched to any gene: 5. The CDR3 DNA reads TGTGCCACCAGCAATCGGGGGGGCCGCGGGGAGCTGTTTTTT. Encoded protein: CATSNRGGRGELFF.

The rearrangement joins TRBV4-2 to TRBJ2-7; 7 bases are shared with TRBD1. CDR1 and CDR2 (germline): LGHNA, YNFKEQ. The CDR3 runs 16 residues. The junction had 8 bases not matched to a gene; V was cut back by 0 bases and J by 3 bases. The CDR3 loop is CASSQDRGQKYYEQYF. The DNA of the CDR3 is TGTGCCAGCAGCCAAGATAGGGGACAGAAATACTACGAGCAGTACTTC.

The rearrangement joins TRBV3-1 (or the pseudogene TRBV3-2) to TRBJ2-7; the match to TRBD1 covers 7 bases. The CDR3 totals 15 residues. With V trimmed by 3 bases and J by 2 bases, 7 bases remained unmatched. Germline lookup yields CDR1 LGHDT and CDR2 YNNKEL (reference sequence). The CDR3 DNA is TGTGCCAGCAGCCATTCCGGGACAGTGACCTACGAGCAGTACTTC. Translated: CASSHSGTVTYEQYF.

The J gene is TRBJ2-7, the V gene TRBV2, with TRBD1 matching 10 bases. This CDR3 contains 14 residues. V gave up 7 bases and J gave up 1 base; unmatched junction bases: 4. Per the germline V gene, CDR1 is SNHLY and CDR2 is FYNNEI. Here the CDR3 reads CASIRDRGSYEQYF. The CDR3, as DNA: TGTGCCAGCATTAGGGACAGGGGATCCTACGAGCAGTACTTC.

V gene TRBV7-9 combines with J gene TRBJ2-1; weak D call: TRBD1 (6 bases). With 3 bases removed from V and 16 bases from J, the gap between germline ends came to 19 bases. In germline, CDR1 is SEHNR, CDR2 FQNEAQ (reference sequence). The CDR3 totals 13 residues. The CDR3 protein is CASSFLQGQPGFF. In DNA form, the CDR3 reads TGTGCCAGCAGCTTCCTACAGGGTCAACCTGGCTTCTTC. The complete variable domain, with remaining parts taken from reference TRBV7-9 and TRBJ2-1, reads DTGVSQNPRHKITKRGQNVTFRCDPISEHNRLYWYRQTLGQGPEFLTYFQNEAQLEKSRLLSDRFSAERPKGSFSTLEIQRTEQGDSAMYLCASSFLQGQPGFFGPGTRLTVL.